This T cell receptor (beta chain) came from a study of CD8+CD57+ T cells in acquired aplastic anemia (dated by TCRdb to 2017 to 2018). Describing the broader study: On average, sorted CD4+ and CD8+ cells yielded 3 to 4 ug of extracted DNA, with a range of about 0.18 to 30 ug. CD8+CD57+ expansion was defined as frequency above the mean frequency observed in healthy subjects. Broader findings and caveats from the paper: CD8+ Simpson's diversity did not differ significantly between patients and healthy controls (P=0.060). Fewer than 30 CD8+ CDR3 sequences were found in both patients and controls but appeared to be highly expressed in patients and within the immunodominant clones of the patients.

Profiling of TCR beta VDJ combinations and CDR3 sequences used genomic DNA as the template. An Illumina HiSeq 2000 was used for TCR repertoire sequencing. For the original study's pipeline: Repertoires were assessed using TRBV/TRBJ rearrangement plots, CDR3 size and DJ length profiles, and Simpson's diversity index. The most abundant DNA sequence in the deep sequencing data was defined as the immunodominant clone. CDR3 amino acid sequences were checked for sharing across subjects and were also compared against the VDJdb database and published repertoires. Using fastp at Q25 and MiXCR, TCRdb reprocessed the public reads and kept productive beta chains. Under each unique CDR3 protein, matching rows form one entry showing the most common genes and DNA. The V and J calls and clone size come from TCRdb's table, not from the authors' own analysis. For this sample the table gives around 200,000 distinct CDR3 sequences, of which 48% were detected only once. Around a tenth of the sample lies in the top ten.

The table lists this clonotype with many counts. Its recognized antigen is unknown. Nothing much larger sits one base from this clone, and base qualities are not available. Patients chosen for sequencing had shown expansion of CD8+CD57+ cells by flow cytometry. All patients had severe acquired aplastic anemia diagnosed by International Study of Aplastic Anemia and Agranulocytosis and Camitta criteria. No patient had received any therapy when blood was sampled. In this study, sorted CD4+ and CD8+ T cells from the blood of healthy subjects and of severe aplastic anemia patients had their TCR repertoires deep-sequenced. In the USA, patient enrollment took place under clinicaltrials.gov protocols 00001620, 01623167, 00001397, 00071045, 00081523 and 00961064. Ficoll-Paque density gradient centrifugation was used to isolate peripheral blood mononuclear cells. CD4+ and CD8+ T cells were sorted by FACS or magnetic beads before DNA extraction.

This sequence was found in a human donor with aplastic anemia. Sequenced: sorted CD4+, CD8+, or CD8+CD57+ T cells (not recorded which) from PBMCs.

The nucleotide sequence reads as follows: TGCAGTGCAGAAGACAGGGGGCGGGAGCAGTACTTC. The resulting protein is CSAEDRGREQYF. The sequence links TRBV20-1 to TRBJ2-7; 10 bases in the middle match TRBD1. Trimming takes 6 bases off V and 7 bases off J; junction bases not matched to a gene: 6. The CDR3 contains 12 residues, cysteine and phenylalanine counted. Just the 36-base CDR3 DNA is kept, in frame starting at base 1. The germline V gene (reference sequence) yields DFQATT for CDR1 and SNEGSKA for CDR2.